The next 3 T cell receptor beta chains were all read from a single sample in a study of post-analysis software for immune sequencing data. Study results and limitations: Controls had lower frequencies than patients of 4 or 5 TRBV segments, which included TRBV5-6, TRBV5-1 and TRBV20-1.

Sequencing libraries made from TCR beta cDNA carried unique molecular identifiers. TCRdb re-analysed the PCR reads in MiXCR, keeping a single row per CDR3 protein. The sample yields 750,000 to 900,000 distinct CDR3 sequences, more than 45% seen once. Their antigen targets remain unknown. The specimen was blood. These receptors all stem from a girl aged 5-17 years with multiple sclerosis.

This clonotype came up many times. The chain uses TRBV5-1 and TRBJ2-7; 9 bases fit TRBD2. Germline CDR1 SGHRS, CDR2 YFSETQ. V gave up 4 bases and J gave up 3 bases; unmatched junction bases: 5. The CDR3 totals 14 residues. CDR3 protein: CASSPREGYYEQYF. The CDR3 DNA is TGCGCCAGCAGCCCGCGGGAGGGCTACTACGAGCAGTACTTC.

The V call is TRBV27, the J call TRBJ2-1; perhaps TRBD2 as D (6 bases). V was clipped by 8 bases and J by 4 bases, with 12 bases between them. Germline lookup yields CDR1 MNHEY and CDR2 SMNVEV (reference sequence). The CDR3 sequence is 13 residues long. CDR3 residues: CASWRGPYNEQFF. For the CDR3, the DNA is TGTGCCAGCTGGCGGGGCCCTTACAATGAGCAGTTCTTC.

This clonotype has only a few counts. The chain employs TRBV10-3 and TRBJ1-2; 8 nucleotides match TRBD1. Trimming at V came to 11 bases and at J to 1 base, leaving 6 bases not matched to a gene. From germline, CDR1 is ENHRY and CDR2 SYGVKD. The CDR3 is 13 residues long. The CDR3 DNA reads TGTGCCGCCAGACAGGGGTTTAACTATGGCTACACCTTC. Its translation: CAARQGFNYGYTF.